This T cell receptor (beta chain) was recorded in a study of blood T cell repertoires in COVID-19. Libraries were prepared by immunoSEQ multiplex PCR; TCRdb keeps only in-frame clonotypes and omits some of them. This sample yields more than 200,000 clones, of which 88% are seen a single time; about 6.7% belongs to the top ten. The junction had 6 bases not matched to a gene; V was cut back by 3 bases and J by 7 bases. Germline V gene lookup returns CDR1 SGHRS and CDR2 YFSETQ. The CDR3 is 14 residues long. Enrolled during active infection, Seattle patients were then followed longitudinally. The receptor was isolated from a woman aged 25 to 45 with COVID-19, enrolled during active disease. The rearrangement links TRBV5-1 to TRBJ2-1, with 8 bases identical to TRBD2. Sequenced input: peripheral blood. The DNA of the CDR3 is TGCGCCAGCAGCTATGCGGTAGCGGGAAATGAGCAGTTCTTC. It translates to CASSYAVAGNEQFF.